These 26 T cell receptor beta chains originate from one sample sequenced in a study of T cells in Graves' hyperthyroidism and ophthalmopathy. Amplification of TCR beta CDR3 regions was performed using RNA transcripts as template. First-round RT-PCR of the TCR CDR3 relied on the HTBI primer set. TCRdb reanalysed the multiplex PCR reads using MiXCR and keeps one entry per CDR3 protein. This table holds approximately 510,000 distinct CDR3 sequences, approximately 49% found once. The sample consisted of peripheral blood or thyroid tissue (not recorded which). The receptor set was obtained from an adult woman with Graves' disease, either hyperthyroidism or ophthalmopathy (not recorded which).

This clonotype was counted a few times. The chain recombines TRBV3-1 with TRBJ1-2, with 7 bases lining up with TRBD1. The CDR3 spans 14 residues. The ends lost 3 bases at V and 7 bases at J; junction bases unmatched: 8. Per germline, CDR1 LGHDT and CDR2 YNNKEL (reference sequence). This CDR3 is CASSQPGQDGGYTF. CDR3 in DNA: TGTGCCAGCAGCCAGCCCGGACAGGACGGTGGCTACACCTTC.

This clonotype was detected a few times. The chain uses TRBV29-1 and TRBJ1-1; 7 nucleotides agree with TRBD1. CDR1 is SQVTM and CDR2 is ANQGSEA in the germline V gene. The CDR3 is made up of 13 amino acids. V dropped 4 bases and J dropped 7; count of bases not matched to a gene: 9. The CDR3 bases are TGCAGCGTTGGGGACACAGGGGCTGGTGAAGCTTTCTTT. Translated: CSVGDTGAGEAFF. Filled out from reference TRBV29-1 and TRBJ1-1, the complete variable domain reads SAVISQKPSRDICQRGTSLTIQCQVDSQVTMMFWYRQQPGQSLTLIATANQGSEATYESGFVIDKFPISRPNLTFSTLTVSNMSPEDSSIYLCSVGDTGAGEAFFGQGTRLTVV.

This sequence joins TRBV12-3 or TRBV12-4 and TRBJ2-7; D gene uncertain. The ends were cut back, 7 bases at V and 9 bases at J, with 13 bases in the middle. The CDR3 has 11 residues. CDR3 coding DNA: TGTGCCAGCACCCTTTCAGCCGGGCAGTACTTC. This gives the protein CASTLSAGQYF.

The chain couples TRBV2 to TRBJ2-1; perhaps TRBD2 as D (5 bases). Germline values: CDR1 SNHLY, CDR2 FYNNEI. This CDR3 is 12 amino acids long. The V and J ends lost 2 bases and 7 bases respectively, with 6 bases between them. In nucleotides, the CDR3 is TGTGCCAGCAGTGAACGGGGAAATGAGCAGTTCTTC. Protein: CASSERGNEQFF.

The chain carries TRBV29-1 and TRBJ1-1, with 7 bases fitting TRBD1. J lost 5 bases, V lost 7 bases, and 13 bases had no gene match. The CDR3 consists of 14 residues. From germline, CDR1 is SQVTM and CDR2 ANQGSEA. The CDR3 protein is CSATLTTGRTEAFF. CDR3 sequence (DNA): TGCAGCGCCACCCTTACGACAGGGAGAACTGAAGCTTTCTTT.

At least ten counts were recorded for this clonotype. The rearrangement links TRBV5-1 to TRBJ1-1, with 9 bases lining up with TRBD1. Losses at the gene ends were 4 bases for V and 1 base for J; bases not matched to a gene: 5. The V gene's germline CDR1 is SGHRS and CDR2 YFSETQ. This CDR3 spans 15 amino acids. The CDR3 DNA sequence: TGCGCCAGCAGCCCGGGACAGGGAAGGAACACTGAAGCTTTCTTT. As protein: CASSPGQGRNTEAFF. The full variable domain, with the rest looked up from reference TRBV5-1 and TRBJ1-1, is KAGVTQTPRYLIKTRGQQVTLSCSPISGHRSVSWYQQTPGQGLQFLFEYFSETQRNKGNFPGRFSGRQFSNSRSEMNVSTLELGDSALYLCASSPGQGRNTEAFFGQGTRLTVV.

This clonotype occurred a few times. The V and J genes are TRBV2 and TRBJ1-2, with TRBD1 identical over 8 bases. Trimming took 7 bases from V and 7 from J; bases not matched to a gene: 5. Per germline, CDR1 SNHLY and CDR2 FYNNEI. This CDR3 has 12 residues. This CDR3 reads CASIQGDGGYTF. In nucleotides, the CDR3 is TGTGCCAGCATACAGGGGGATGGTGGCTACACCTTC.

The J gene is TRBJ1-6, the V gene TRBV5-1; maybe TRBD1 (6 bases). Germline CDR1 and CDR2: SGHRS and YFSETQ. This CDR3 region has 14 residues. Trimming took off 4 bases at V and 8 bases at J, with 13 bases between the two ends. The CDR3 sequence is CASSPRTVDSPLHF. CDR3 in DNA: TGCGCCAGCAGCCCTCGGACAGTCGATTCACCCCTCCACTTT.

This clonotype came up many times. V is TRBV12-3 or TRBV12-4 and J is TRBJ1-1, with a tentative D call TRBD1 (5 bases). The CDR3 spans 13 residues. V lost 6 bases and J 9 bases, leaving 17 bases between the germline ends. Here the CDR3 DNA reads TGTGCCAGCAGAGAACTTGGGGGACGACAAGCTTTCTTT. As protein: CASRELGGRQAFF.

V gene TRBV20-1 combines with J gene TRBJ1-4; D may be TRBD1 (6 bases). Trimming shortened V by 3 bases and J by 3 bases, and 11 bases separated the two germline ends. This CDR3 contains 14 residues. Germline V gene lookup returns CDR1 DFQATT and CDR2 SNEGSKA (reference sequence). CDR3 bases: TGCAGTGCTAGGGGGGGGCAGCCTAATGAAAAACTGTTTTTT. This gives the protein CSARGGQPNEKLFF.

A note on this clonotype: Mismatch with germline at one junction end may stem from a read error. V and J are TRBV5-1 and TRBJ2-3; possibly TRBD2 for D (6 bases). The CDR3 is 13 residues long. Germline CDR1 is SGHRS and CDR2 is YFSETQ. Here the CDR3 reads CASSPFAGDTQYF. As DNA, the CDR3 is TGTGCCAGCAGCCCCTTTGCGGGGGATACGCAGTATTTT. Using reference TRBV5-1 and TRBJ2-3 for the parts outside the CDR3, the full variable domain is KAGVTQTPRYLIKTRGQQVTLSCSPISGHRSVSWYQQTPGQGLQFLFEYFSETQRNKGNFPGRFSGRQFSNSRSEMNVSTLELGDSALYLCASSPFAGDTQYFGPGTRLTVL.

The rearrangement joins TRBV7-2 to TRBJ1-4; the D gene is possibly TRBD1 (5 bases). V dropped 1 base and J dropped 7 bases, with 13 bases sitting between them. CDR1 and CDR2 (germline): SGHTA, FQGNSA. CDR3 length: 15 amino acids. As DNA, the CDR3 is TGTGCCAGCAGCTTAGACGGGACGGGGGTTGAAAAACTGTTTTTT. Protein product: CASSLDGTGVEKLFF.

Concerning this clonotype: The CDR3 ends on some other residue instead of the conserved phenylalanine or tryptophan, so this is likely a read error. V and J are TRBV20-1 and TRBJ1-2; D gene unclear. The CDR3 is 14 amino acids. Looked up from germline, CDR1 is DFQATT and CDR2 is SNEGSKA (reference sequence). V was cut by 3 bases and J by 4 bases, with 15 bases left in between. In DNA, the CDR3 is TGCAGTGCTAGTGACGGGGAATCGGGCTATGGCTACACCATC. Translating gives CSASDGESGYGYTI.

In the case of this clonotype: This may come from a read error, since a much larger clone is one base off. CDR3 bases: TGTGCCAGCAGCTTTACAGGGGCCACTGAAGCTCTCTTT. As protein: CASSFTGATEALF. This chain connects TRBV7-2 to TRBJ1-1, with TRBD1 matching over 7 bases. The CDR3 contains 13 residues. Per the germline V gene, CDR1 is SGHTA and CDR2 is FQGNSA.

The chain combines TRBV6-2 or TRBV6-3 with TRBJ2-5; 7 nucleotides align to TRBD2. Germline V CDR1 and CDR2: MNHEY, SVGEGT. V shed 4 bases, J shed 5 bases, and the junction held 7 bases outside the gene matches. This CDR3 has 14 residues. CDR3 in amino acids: CASSLAGVRETQYF. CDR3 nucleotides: TGTGCCAGCAGTTTGGCGGGAGTACGGGAGACCCAGTACTTC.

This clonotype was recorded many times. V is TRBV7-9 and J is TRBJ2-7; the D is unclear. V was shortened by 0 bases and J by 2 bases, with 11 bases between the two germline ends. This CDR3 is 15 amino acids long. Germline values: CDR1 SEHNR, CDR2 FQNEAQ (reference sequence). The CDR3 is CASSLAHQSTYEQYF. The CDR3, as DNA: TGTGCCAGCAGCTTAGCGCACCAGAGCACCTACGAGCAGTACTTC.

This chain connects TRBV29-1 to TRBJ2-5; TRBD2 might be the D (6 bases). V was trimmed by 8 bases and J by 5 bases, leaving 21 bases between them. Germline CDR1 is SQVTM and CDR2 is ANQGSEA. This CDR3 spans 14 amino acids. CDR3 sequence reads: CSSRRLDGWETQYF. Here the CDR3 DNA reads TGCAGCAGCCGCCGACTAGACGGATGGGAGACCCAGTACTTC. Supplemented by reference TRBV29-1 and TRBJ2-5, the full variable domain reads SAVISQKPSRDICQRGTSLTIQCQVDSQVTMMFWYRQQPGQSLTLIATANQGSEATYESGFVIDKFPISRPNLTFSTLTVSNMSPEDSSIYLCSSRRLDGWETQYFGPGTRLLVL.

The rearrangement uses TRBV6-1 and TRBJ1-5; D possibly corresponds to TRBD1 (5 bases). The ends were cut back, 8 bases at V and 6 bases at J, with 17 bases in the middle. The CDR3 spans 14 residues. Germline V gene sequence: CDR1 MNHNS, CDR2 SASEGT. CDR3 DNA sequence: TGTGCCAGCGCCCCCCACCCCCAGGGTCAGCCCCAGCATTTT. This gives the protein CASAPHPQGQPQHF.

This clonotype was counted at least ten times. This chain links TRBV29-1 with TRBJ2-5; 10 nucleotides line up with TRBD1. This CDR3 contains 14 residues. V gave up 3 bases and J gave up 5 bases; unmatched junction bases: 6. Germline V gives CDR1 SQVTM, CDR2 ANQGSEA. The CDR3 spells CSVEPGTGVETQYF. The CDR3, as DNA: TGCAGCGTTGAGCCTGGGACAGGGGTGGAGACCCAGTACTTC.

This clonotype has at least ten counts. CDR3 protein: CASSPMIADGELFF. CDR3 bases: TGTGCCAGCAGCCCAATGATAGCGGACGGGGAGCTGTTTTTT. The chain uses TRBV11-1 and TRBJ2-2; tentatively, D is TRBD2 (6 bases). The CDR3 contains 14 residues. Germline lookup yields CDR1 SGHAT and CDR2 FQDESV (reference sequence). The ends were cut back, 5 bases at V and 7 bases at J, with 14 bases in the middle.

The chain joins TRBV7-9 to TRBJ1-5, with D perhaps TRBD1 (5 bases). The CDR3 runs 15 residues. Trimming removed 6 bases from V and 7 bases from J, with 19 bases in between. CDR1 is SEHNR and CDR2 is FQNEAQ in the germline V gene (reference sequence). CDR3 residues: CASSVARDRRQPQHF. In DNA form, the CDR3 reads TGTGCCAGCAGTGTTGCCAGGGACCGACGGCAGCCCCAGCATTTT.

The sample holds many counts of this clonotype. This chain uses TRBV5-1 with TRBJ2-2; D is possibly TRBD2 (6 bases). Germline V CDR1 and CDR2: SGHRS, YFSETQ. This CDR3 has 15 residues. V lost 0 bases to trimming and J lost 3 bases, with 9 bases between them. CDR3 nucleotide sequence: TGCGCCAGCAGCTTGGCGGGAGAGTACACCGGGGAGCTGTTTTTT. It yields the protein CASSLAGEYTGELFF.

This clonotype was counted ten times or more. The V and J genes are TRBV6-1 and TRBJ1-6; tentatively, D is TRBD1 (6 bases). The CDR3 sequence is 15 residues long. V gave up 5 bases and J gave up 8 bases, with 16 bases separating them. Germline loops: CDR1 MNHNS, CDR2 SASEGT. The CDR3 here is CASSSRGRRDSPLHF. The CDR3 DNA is TGTGCCAGCAGTTCTCGGGGGCGGCGTGATTCACCCCTCCACTTT.

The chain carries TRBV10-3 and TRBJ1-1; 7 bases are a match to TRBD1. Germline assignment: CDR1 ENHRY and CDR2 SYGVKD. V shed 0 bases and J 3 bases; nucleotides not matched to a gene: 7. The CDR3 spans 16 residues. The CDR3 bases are TGTGCCATCAGTGAGTCTGTAGACAGGGTGTACACTGAAGCTTTCTTT. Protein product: CAISESVDRVYTEAFF.

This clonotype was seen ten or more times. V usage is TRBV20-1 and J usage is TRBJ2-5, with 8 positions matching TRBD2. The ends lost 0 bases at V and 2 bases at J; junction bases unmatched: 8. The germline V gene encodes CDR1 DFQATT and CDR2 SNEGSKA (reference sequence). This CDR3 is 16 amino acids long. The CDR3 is CSARERGGRFQETQYF. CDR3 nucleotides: TGCAGTGCTAGAGAACGGGGGGGGAGGTTTCAAGAGACCCAGTACTTC.

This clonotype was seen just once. DNA for the CDR3: TGTGCCAGCAGCTTGGAAGCGTACACTAGCACAGATACGCAGTATTTT. This encodes CASSLEAYTSTDTQYF. This rearrangement joins TRBV13 to TRBJ2-3; no firm D call. Germline CDR1 reads PRHDT; CDR2 reads FYEKMQ (reference sequence). V lost 3 bases and J lost 0, with 13 bases in between. This CDR3 comprises 16 residues.